The clone carrying this TCR beta chain was detected only a few times. Exclusion applied to patients with other autoimmune diseases, uncontrolled infections, pregnancy or lactation. The sample comes from a study of Graves' ophthalmopathy and Graves' hyperthyroidism. V was clipped by 0 bases and J by 1 base; unmatched bases: 3. The CDR3 runs to 14 residues. Germline V gene data show CDR1 as DFQATT and CDR2 as SNEGSKA (reference sequence). TCR beta CDR3 amplification used RNA transcripts. HTBI-primed RT-PCR formed the first round, and a multiplex PCR formed the second. MiXCR was run by TCRdb on the multiplex PCR reads, yielding one entry per CDR3 protein. The sample includes hundreds of thousands of distinct CDR3 sequences, around a fifth seen only once; the top ten take 2.5% to 3.5%.

The receptor's source is a woman younger than 30 with stable Graves' hyperthyroidism. The chain recombines TRBV20-1 with TRBJ2-7; 7 bases match TRBD1. Input material: peripheral blood. The CDR3, as DNA: TGCAGTGCTAGAGACCAGGACAGGTCCTACGAGCAGTACTTC. Translating it yields CSARDQDRSYEQYF.